This T cell receptor (beta chain) was captured by sequencing in a study of T cell responses to AZD1222 COVID-19 vaccine. The study, taken as a whole, reports: Unmutated variant regions are reportedly targeted by nearly half of spike-specific TCRs. Compared with day 0, the breadth and depth of the Spike-specific TCR repertoire rose significantly after two doses of AZD1222. White British people made up most donors, females outnumbered males, and clonal diversity was possibly underestimated.

This clone was recorded a few times. Its target is unknown. Trimming took off 0 bases at V and 5 bases at J, with 8 bases between the two ends. CDR3 size: 14 residues. Germline CDR1 LGHNA, CDR2 YNFKEQ. Repertoires were generated with immunoSEQ multiplex PCR, while TCRdb's copy carries only in-frame clones and drops some. The sample contains roughly 80,000 clones, roughly 90% of which appear only once. The rearrangement uses TRBV4-2 and TRBJ2-1; D is ambiguous. The specimen was peripheral blood, collected 28 days after the second AZD1222 dose. The receptor's source is an adult who received the AZD1222 COVID-19 vaccine. The CDR3 sequence is CASSQDYNHNEQFF. The CDR3 nucleotides are TGTGCCAGCAGCCAAGATTACAACCACAATGAGCAGTTCTTC.